This T cell receptor (beta chain) was captured by sequencing in a study of control samples from healthy donors and cancer patients. Method: immunoSEQ multiplex PCR; TCRdb's copy keeps in-frame clones and lacks some. The data hold 130,000 or so clones, with 75% to 95% observed a single time. The TCR sequence derives from a man aged 35 to 55 in good health. Sample: blood.

DNA for the CDR3: TGCGCCAGCAGCTTGTTCGTGGGGCTGGGGGACACTGAAGCTTTCTTT. This translates into CASSLFVGLGDTEAFF. The rearrangement links TRBV5-1 to TRBJ1-1; perhaps TRBD1 as D (5 bases). This CDR3 is 16 amino acids long. Germline V gene sequence: CDR1 SGHRS, CDR2 YFSETQ. V was trimmed by 1 base and J by 3 bases, leaving 16 bases between them.